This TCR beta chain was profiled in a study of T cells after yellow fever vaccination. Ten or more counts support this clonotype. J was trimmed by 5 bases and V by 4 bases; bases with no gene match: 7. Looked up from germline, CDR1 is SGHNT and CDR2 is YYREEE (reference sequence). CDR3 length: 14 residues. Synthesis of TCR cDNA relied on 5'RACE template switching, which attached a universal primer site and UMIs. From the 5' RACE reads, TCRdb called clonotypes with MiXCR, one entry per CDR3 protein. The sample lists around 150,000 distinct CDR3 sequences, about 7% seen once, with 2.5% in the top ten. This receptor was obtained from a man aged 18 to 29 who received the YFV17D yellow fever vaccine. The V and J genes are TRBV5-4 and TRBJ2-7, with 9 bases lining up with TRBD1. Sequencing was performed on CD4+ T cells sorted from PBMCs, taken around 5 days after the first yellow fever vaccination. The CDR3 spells CASSMGQGRHEQYF. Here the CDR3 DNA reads TGTGCCAGCAGCATGGGACAGGGTCGCCACGAGCAGTACTTC.